This T cell receptor (beta chain) was found in a study of identical twins. Each cDNA held unique molecular identifiers, and template switching gave it a universal primer site. TCRdb reprocessed the 5' RACE reads via MiXCR and lists one record per CDR3 protein. The data show some 570,000 distinct CDR3 sequences, with about 22% seen just once and more than 0.4% held by the top ten. Trimming pared 2 bases from V and 4 bases from J, leaving 14 bases between. Per the germline V gene, CDR1 is SGDLS and CDR2 is YYNGEE. The CDR3 has 15 residues. This clonotype appeared a few times. These data were likewise used in another study, on yellow fever vaccine responses in identical twins.

The specimen was CD4+ T cells sorted from blood. V gene TRBV9 combines with J gene TRBJ2-3; D is unresolved. This receptor was identified in a woman in her late teens or twenties in good health. The DNA of the CDR3 is TGTGCCAGCAGCGTTCTGGCGGTCAGTCCAGATACGCAGTATTTT. Its translation is CASSVLAVSPDTQYF.